These 14 T cell receptor beta chains share one sample of origin, sequenced in a study of blood T cell repertoires in COVID-19. Sequencing used immunoSEQ multiplex PCR; TCRdb keeps in-frame clones, though not all of them. The sample lists approximately 34,000 clones; 75% to 90% were seen once. Sequenced input: peripheral blood. These receptor sequences come from a human donor in a cohort sampled during active COVID-19.

The chain uses TRBV27 and TRBJ2-1; 15 bases line up with TRBD2. V dropped 5 bases and J dropped 9; count of bases not matched to a gene: 8. Germline V gene data show CDR1 as MNHEY and CDR2 as SMNVEV (reference sequence). This CDR3 spans 16 amino acids. The CDR3 sequence is CASSTRTSGRVGEQFF. Written as DNA, the CDR3 is TGTGCCAGCAGTACCCGGACTAGCGGGAGGGTTGGTGAGCAGTTCTTC.

J is TRBJ2-1 and V is TRBV7-2, with TRBD2 matching 7 bases. The length of the CDR3 is 14 residues. V was clipped by 3 bases and J by 8 bases; unmatched bases: 7. Germline assignment: CDR1 SGHTA and CDR2 FQGNSA. In DNA form, the CDR3 reads TGTGCCAGCAGCTTGAGGTGGGGGGGGGATGAGCAGTTCTTC. It specifies CASSLRWGGDEQFF.

The chain is built from TRBV19 and TRBJ1-5; TRBD1 matches 7 bases. CDR3 size: 17 residues. Per germline, CDR1 LNHDA and CDR2 SQIVND (reference sequence). V lost 0 bases to trimming and J lost 4 bases; unmatched junction nucleotides: 9. The CDR3 bases are TGTGCCAGTAGTATAGAGGATGGGGACAGTACAAATCAGCCCCAGCATTTT. Translation gives CASSIEDGDSTNQPQHF.

The rearrangement uses TRBV10-2 and TRBJ1-5, with TRBD1 identical over 9 bases. Germline CDR1 is WSHSY and CDR2 is SAAADI. Unmatched junction bases numbered 5, after V lost 6 bases and J lost 5 bases. CDR3 length equals 14 residues. CDR3 nucleotide sequence: TGCGCCAGCAGGGGGACAGGGTTACATCAGCCCCAGCATTTT. Its translation is CASRGTGLHQPQHF.

This clone came up once. The V call is TRBV7-8, the J call TRBJ1-1; 9 nucleotides align to TRBD1. The CDR3 sequence is 20 residues long. Germline loops: CDR1 SGHVS, CDR2 FQNEAQ. Unmatched junction bases numbered 19, after V lost 0 bases and J lost 5 bases. The CDR3 region is CASSLAPSPRHGTGRTEAFF. The CDR3, as DNA: TGTGCCAGCAGCTTAGCGCCCTCCCCTCGGCACGGGACAGGGCGTACTGAAGCTTTCTTT.

The chain is built from TRBV5-1 and TRBJ2-7, with 9 bases that match TRBD2. V gave up 4 bases and J gave up 5 bases; unmatched junction bases: 10. CDR3 length: 15 amino acids. Germline loops: CDR1 SGHRS, CDR2 YFSETQ. The CDR3 nucleotides read TGCGCCAGCAGCGTGGGGCGGGGGGGCCTCCACGAGCAGTACTTC. Residues: CASSVGRGGLHEQYF.

In regard to this clone: This same CDR3 is encoded by further DNA sequences in the sample. This chain links TRBV5-1 with TRBJ2-3, with D maybe TRBD2 (6 bases). CDR1 and CDR2 (germline): SGHRS, YFSETQ. This CDR3 comprises 15 residues. Deletions cut 0 bases from V and 0 bases from J, with 8 bases between. DNA of the CDR3: TGCGCCAGCAGCTTGGTAGCGGCTAGCACAGATACGCAGTATTTT. Amino acids: CASSLVAASTDTQYF.

V is TRBV4-3 and J is TRBJ1-2, with 12 positions matching TRBD1. Germline CDR1 and CDR2: LGHNA and YSLEER. The CDR3 has 17 amino acids. With V trimmed by 2 bases and J by 7 bases, 11 bases remained unmatched. Here the CDR3 DNA reads TGCGCCAGCAGCCAATCCCCCGGGACAGGGGGCGATAGTGGCTACACCTTC. Translating gives CASSQSPGTGGDSGYTF.

The rearrangement links TRBV11-3 to TRBJ2-4, with D maybe TRBD2 (6 bases). CDR1 and CDR2 (germline): SGHNT, YENEEA. V shed 7 bases and J shed 3 bases, with 13 bases lying between them. CDR3 length: 14 residues. This CDR3 is CASTWGEDKNIQYF. As DNA, the CDR3 is TGTGCCAGCACCTGGGGGGAGGACAAAAACATTCAGTACTTC.

This chain joins TRBV6-6 and TRBJ2-7, with 7 positions matching TRBD1. Germline trimming cut 2 bases from V and 1 base from J; bases unmatched to any gene: 2. The germline gives CDR1 MNHNY, CDR2 SVGAGI (reference sequence). The length of the CDR3 is 14 residues. CDR3 bases: TGTGCCAGCAGTTACGGGGACAGTTCCTACGAGCAGTACTTC. The encoded protein is CASSYGDSSYEQYF.

V and J are TRBV3-1 (or the pseudogene TRBV3-2) and TRBJ1-2, with D perhaps matching TRBD1 (5 bases). Germline values: CDR1 LGHDT, CDR2 YNNKEL (reference sequence). The CDR3 length is 14 residues. The V end was cut by 1 base, the J end by 6 bases, with 12 bases between. The CDR3 DNA is TGTGCCAGCAGCCAAGGGGGCAGGGTGAATGGCTACACCTTC. It encodes CASSQGGRVNGYTF.

The rearrangement links TRBV9 to TRBJ1-4; no clear D. Trimming took off 5 bases at V and 2 bases at J, with 10 bases between the two ends. The CDR3 length is 14 residues. Germline CDR1 SGDLS, CDR2 YYNGEE. The CDR3 sequence: CASSDRVTNEKLFF. CDR3 DNA sequence: TGTGCCAGCAGTGATCGGGTCACTAATGAAAAACTGTTTTTT.

This clone was detected once. This CDR3 reads CASRMWGVNEQFF. The CDR3 DNA follows: TGTGCCAGTAGGATGTGGGGGGTTAATGAGCAGTTCTTC. V and J are TRBV19 and TRBJ2-1; D perhaps matches TRBD2 (6 bases). Germline CDR1 LNHDA, CDR2 SQIVND (reference sequence). Between the trimmed V and J ends, which lost 6 bases and 7 bases, there was a span of 13 bases. This CDR3 contains 13 residues.

There are a few counts of this clone. This chain connects TRBV4-1 to TRBJ1-5, with TRBD1 matching over 8 bases. CDR3 size: 16 residues. Per germline, CDR1 MGHRA and CDR2 YSYEKL. Trimming took 3 bases from V and 5 from J; bases not matched to a gene: 9. The CDR3 coding sequence is TGCGCCAGCAGCCAGCTAGGACAGGGAGACGATCAGCCCCAGCATTTT. It yields the protein CASSQLGQGDDQPQHF.